This paragraph reports one TCR beta chain. The junction departs from germline at one end; a sequencing error may be responsible. The data originate from a study of blood T cells in healthy people across ages. Primed by a sample-barcoded 5' primer and a J-beta primer mix, a second PCR proceeded for about 7 to 12 cycles. Each cDNA molecule was tagged by a template-switch adaptor that had 12 random nucleotides. TCRdb reprocessed the 5' RACE reads with MiXCR, giving one entry per CDR3 protein. The table records 850,000 to 950,000 distinct CDR3 sequences, about 28% of them present only once. Peripheral blood from each donor was collected in a volume of roughly 9.2 milliliters. CDR3 length: 14 amino acids. Per the germline V gene, CDR1 is SEHNR and CDR2 is FQNEAQ (reference sequence).

V usage is TRBV7-9 and J usage is TRBJ2-1, with D hard to call. Sequenced sample: blood. This TCR came from a woman older than 75 in good health. CDR3 sequence reads: CASSLADPYNEQFF. The CDR3 nucleotides read TGCGCCAGCAGCTTGGCGGATCCCTACAATGAGCAGTTCTTC.